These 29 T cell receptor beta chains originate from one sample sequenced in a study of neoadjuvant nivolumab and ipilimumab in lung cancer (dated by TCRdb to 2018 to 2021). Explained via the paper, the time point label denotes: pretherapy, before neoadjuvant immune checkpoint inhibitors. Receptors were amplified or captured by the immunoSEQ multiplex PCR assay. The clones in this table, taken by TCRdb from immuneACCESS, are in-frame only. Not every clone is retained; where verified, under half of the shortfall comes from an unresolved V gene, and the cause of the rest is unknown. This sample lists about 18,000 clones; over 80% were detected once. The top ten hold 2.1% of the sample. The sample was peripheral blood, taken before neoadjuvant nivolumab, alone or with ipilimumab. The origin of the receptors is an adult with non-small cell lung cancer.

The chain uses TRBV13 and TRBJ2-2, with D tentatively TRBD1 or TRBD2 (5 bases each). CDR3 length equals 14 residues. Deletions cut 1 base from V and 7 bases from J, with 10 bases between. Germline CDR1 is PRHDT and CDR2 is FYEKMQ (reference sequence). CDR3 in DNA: TGTGCCAGCAGCTTAGCCGGGGCCGGCGGGGAGCTGTTTTTT. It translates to CASSLAGAGGELFF.

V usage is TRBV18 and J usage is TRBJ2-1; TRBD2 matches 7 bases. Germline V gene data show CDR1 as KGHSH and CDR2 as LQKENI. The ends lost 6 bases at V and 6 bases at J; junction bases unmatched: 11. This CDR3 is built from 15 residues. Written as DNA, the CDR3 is TGTGCCAGCTCTCCCGATTCGGGAGGCGGCAATGAGCAGTTCTTC. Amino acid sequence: CASSPDSGGGNEQFF.

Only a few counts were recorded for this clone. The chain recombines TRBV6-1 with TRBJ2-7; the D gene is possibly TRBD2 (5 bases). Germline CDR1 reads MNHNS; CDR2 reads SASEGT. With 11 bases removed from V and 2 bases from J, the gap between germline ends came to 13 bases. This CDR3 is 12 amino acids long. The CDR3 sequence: CAGGPTTYEQYF. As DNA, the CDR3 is TGTGCCGGAGGACCGACGACCTACGAGCAGTACTTC.

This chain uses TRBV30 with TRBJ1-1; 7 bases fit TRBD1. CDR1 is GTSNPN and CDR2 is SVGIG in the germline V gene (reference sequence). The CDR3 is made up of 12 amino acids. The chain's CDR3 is CALTGTNTEAFF. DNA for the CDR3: TGTGCTTTGACAGGGACGAACACTGAAGCTTTCTTT. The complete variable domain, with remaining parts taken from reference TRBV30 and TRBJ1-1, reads SQTIHQWPATLVQPVGSPLSLECTVEGTSNPNLYWYRQAAGRGLQLLFYSVGIGQISSEVPQNLSASRPQDRQFILSSKKLLLSDSGFYLCALTGTNTEAFFGQGTRLTVV.

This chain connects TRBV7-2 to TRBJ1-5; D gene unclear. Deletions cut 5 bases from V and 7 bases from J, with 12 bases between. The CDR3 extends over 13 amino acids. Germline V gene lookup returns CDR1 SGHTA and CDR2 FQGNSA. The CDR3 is CASSAYDWQPQHF. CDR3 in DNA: TGTGCCAGCAGCGCGTACGATTGGCAGCCCCAGCATTTT.

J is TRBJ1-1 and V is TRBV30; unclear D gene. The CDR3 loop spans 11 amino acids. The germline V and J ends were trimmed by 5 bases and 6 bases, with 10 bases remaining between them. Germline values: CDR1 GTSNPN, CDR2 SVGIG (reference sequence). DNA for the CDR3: TGTGCCTGGGCGGGGTTTTCTGAAGCTTTCTTT. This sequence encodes CAWAGFSEAFF. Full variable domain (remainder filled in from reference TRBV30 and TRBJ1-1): SQTIHQWPATLVQPVGSPLSLECTVEGTSNPNLYWYRQAAGRGLQLLFYSVGIGQISSEVPQNLSASRPQDRQFILSSKKLLLSDSGFYLCAWAGFSEAFFGQGTRLTVV.

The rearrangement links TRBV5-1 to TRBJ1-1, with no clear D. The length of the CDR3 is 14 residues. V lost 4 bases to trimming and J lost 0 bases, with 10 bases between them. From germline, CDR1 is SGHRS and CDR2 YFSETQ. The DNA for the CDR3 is TGCGCCAGCAGCGTCTTTGGGATGAACACTGAAGCTTTCTTT. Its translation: CASSVFGMNTEAFF.

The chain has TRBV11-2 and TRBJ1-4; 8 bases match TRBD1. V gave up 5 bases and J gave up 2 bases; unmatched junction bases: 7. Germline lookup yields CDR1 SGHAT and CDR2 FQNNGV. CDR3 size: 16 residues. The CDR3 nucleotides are TGTGCCAGCAGCGTCGGACAGGGTGGGACTAATGAAAAACTGTTTTTT. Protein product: CASSVGQGGTNEKLFF.

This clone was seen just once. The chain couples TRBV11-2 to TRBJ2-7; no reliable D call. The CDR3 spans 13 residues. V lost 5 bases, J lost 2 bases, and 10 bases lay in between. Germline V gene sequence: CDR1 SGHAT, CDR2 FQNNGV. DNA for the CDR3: TGTGCCAGCAGCCTCGCCGGTCCCTACGAGCAGTACTTC. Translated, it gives CASSLAGPYEQYF.

The CDR3 region has the DNA TGTGCCTGGAGTGGACTAGCAGGCAGTGAGCAGTTCTTC. Translation gives CAWSGLAGSEQFF. The J gene is TRBJ2-1, the V gene TRBV30; 7 bases align to TRBD2. The CDR3 extends over 13 amino acids. The V gene's germline CDR1 is GTSNPN and CDR2 SVGIG (reference sequence). J lost 9 bases, V lost 1 base, and 6 bases had no gene match.

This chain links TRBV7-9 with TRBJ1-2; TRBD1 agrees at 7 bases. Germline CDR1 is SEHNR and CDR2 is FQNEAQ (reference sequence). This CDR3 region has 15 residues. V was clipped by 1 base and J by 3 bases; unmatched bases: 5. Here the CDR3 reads CASSLVGQAYYGYTF. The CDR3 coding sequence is TGTGCCAGCAGCTTAGTAGGACAGGCTTACTATGGCTACACCTTC.

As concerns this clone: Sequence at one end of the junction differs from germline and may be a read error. As DNA, the CDR3 is TGTGCCAGCAGAGAAGGGGGCCCCGCTTTGGACATTCAGTACTTC. Protein: CASREGGPALDIQYF. The chain joins TRBV6-1 to TRBJ2-4; 7 bases align to TRBD1. Germline V CDR1 and CDR2: MNHNS, SASEGT. There are 15 residues in the CDR3.

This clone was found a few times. CDR3 sequence reads: CASSLAGGGYEQYF. As DNA, the CDR3 is TGTGCCAGCAGCTTAGCGGGAGGGGGCTACGAGCAGTACTTC. The gene calls are TRBV13 and TRBJ2-7, with TRBD2 matching 8 bases. The CDR3 extends over 14 amino acids. J gave up 3 bases and V 1 base, and 2 bases lay outside the gene matches. Germline lookup yields CDR1 PRHDT and CDR2 FYEKMQ (reference sequence).

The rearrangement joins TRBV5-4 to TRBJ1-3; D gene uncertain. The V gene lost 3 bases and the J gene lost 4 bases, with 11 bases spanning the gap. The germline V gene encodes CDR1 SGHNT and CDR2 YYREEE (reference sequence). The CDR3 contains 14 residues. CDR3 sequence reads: CASSSISTGNTIYF. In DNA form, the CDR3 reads TGTGCCAGCAGCTCGATATCCACGGGAAACACCATATATTTT.

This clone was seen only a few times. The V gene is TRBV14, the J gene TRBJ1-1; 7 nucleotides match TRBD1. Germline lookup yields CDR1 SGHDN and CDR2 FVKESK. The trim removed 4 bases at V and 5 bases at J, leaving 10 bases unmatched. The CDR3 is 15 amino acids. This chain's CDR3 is CASSRRLQGGTEAFF. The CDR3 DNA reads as TGTGCCAGCAGCCGTCGATTGCAGGGGGGAACTGAAGCTTTCTTT.

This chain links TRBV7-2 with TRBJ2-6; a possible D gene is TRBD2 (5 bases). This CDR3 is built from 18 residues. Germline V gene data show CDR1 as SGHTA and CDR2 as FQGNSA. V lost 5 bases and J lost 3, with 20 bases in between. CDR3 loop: CASSIPSARAGGANVLTF. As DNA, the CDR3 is TGTGCCAGCAGCATCCCCTCAGCGAGGGCAGGTGGGGCCAACGTCCTGACTTTC.

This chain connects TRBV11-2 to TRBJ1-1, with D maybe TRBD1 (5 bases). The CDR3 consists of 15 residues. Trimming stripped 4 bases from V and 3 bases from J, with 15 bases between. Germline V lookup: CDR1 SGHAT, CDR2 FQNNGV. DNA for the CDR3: TGTGCCAGCAGCTCATCCCCGGGGACCGACACTGAAGCTTTCTTT. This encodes CASSSSPGTDTEAFF.

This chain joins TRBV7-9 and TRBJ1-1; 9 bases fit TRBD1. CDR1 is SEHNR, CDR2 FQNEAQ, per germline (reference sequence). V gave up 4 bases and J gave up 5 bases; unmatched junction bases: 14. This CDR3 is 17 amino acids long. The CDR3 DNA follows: TGTGCCAGCAGCTATCTTTCGGGACAGGGAGGGGGAACTGAAGCTTTCTTT. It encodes CASSYLSGQGGGTEAFF.

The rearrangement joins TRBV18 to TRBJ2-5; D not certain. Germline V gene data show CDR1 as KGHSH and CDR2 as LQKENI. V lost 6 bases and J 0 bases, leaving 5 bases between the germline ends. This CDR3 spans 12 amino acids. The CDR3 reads CASSQYQETQYF. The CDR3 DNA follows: TGTGCCAGCTCCCAGTACCAAGAGACCCAGTACTTC.

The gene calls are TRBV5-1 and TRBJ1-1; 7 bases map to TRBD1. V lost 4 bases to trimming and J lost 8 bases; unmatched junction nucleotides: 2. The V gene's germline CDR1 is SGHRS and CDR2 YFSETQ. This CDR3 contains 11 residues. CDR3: CASSPGQEAFF. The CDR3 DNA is TGCGCCAGCAGCCCGGGACAGGAAGCTTTCTTT.

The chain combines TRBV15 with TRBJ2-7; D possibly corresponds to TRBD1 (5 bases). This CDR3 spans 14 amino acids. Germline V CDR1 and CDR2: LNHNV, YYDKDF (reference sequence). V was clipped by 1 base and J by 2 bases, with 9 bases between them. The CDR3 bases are TGTGCCACCAGCAGAGGGGGCTCAACCTACGAGCAGTACTTC. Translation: CATSRGGSTYEQYF.

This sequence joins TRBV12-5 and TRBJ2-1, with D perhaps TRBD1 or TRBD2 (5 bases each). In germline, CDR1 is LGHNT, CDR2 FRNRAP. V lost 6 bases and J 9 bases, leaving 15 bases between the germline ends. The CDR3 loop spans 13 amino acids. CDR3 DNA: TGTGCTAGTGGACCGGGGCCCCGAGGTGAGCAGTTCTTC. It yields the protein CASGPGPRGEQFF.

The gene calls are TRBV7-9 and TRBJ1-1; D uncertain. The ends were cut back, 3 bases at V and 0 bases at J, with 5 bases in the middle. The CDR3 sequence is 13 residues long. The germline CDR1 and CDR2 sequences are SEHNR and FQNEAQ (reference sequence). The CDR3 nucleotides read TGTGCCAGCAGCTTCTCCATGAACACTGAAGCTTTCTTT. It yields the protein CASSFSMNTEAFF.

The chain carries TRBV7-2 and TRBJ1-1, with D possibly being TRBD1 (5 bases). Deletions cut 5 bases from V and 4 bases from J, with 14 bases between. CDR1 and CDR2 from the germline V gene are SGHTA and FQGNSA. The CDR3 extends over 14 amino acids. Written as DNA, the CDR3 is TGTGCCAGCAGCCCCGGGGGGGTTGCCACTGAAGCTTTCTTT. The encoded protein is CASSPGGVATEAFF.

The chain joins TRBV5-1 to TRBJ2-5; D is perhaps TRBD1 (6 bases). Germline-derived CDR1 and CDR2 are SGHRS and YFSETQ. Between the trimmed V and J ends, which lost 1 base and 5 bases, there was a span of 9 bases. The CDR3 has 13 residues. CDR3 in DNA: TGCGCCAGCAGCTTGACAGGGTACGAGACCCAGTACTTC. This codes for CASSLTGYETQYF.

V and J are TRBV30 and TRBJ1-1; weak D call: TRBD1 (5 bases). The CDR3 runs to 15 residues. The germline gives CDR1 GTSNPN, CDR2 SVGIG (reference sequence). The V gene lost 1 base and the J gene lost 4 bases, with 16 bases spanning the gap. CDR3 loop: CAWSDRRSAFTEAFF. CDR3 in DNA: TGTGCCTGGAGTGACAGGAGGAGTGCATTCACTGAAGCTTTCTTT.

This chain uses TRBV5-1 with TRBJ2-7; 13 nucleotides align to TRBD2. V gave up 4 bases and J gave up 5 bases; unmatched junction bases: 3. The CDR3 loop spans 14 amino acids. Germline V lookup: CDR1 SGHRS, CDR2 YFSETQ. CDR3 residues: CASSPGTSGNEQYF. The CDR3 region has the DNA TGCGCCAGCAGCCCCGGGACTAGCGGGAACGAGCAGTACTTC.

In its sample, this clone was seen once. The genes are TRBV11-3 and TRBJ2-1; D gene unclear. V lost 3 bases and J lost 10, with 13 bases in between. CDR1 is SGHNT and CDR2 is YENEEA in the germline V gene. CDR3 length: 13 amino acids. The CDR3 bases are TGTGCCAGCAGCTTGGCCCTTCATTACGAGCAGTTCTTC. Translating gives CASSLALHYEQFF.

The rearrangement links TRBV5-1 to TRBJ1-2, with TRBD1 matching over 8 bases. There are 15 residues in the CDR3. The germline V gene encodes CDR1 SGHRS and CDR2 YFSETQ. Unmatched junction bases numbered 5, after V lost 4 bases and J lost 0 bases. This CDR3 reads CASSTGTGTNYGYTF. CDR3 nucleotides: TGCGCCAGCAGCACAGGGACAGGAACTAACTATGGCTACACCTTC.